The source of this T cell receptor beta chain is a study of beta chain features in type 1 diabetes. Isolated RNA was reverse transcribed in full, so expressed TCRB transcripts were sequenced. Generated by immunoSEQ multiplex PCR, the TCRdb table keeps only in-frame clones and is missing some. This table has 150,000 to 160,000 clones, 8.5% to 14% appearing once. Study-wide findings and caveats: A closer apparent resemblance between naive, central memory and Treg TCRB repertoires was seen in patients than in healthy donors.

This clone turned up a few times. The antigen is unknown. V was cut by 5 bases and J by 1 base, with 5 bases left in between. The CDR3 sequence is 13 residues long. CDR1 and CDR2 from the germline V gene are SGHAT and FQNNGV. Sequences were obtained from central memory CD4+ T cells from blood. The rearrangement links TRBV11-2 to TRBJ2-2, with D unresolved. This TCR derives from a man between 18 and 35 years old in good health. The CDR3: CASSRENTGELFF. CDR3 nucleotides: TGTGCCAGCAGCCGAGAGAACACCGGGGAGCTGTTTTTT.